Included here is one TCR beta chain sequence, with context. The antigen remains undetermined. The data were obtained in a study of cytomegalovirus exposure and HLA in healthy donors. Across the study: Genetic ancestry analysis placed 75% to 85% of the approximately 400 donors that were genotyped in the Caucasian-associated cluster.

Study-wide results and limits: Indistinguishable V segments, including TRBV6-2 and TRBV6-3, were excluded.

The length of the CDR3 is 15 residues. CDR1 is LNHDA and CDR2 is SQIVND in the germline V gene (reference sequence). V lost 5 bases and J lost 6; bases outside the gene matches: 6. The PCR ran on 60 Vbeta and 13 Jbeta primers. Generated by immunoSEQ multiplex PCR, the TCRdb table keeps only in-frame clones and is missing some. This sample carries around 170,000 clones, approximately 84% of them seen once, and the ten largest clones take around 2.8%. The chain has TRBV19 and TRBJ2-1; 11 nucleotides line up with TRBD2. The sample was PBMCs. The origin of this receptor is a woman aged 50 to 65 in good health and CMV-seropositive. The CDR3 protein is CASSVSGGAVNEQFF. In DNA, the CDR3 is TGTGCCAGTAGTGTTAGCGGGGGGGCCGTCAATGAGCAGTTCTTC.